This T cell receptor beta chain is from a study of T cells in Graves' hyperthyroidism and ophthalmopathy. RNA transcripts provided the source from which TCR beta CDR3 regions were amplified. The TCR CDR3 was amplified in a first-round RT-PCR using the HTBI primer set. TCRdb recomputed calls from the multiplex PCR reads with MiXCR, one row per CDR3 protein. The sample has around 420,000 distinct CDR3 sequences, around 14% seen once; the top ten hold roughly 15%. Diagnostic assessment was based on clinical symptoms, serum thyroxine and TRAb, thyroid ultrasound and orbital computed tomography. This clonotype has just a few counts. V shed 5 bases and J 4 bases; nucleotides not matched to a gene: 10. Germline V gives CDR1 SGDLS, CDR2 YYNGEE. CDR3 length equals 16 residues.

The source material was blood. The sequence came from a woman between 18 and 29 years old with Graves' hyperthyroidism. This chain joins TRBV9 and TRBJ1-1; TRBD1 matches at 11 bases. In DNA form, the CDR3 reads TGTGCCAGCAGTCAAACGGGACAGGGGGAAGGCACTGAAGCTTTCTTT. This translates into CASSQTGQGEGTEAFF.